The 8 T cell receptor beta chains listed next were all sequenced from one sample in a study of vaccination and CD4 T cells after COVID-19. CD4+ T cells that had been cultured provided DNA sequenced with the Oncomine TCR Beta short-read assay. MiXCR, run by TCRdb on the PCR reads, gives a single entry per CDR3 protein. The sample lists approximately 22,000 distinct CDR3 sequences; about three fifths were seen once. For these TCRs, the target antigens are not known. Treatment described: roughly 11-day PBMC culture with coronavirus spike peptide pools or control peptides (ViraFEST assay). Input material: CD4+ T cells from blood, cultured in vitro. All receptors come from a human donor who had recovered from COVID-19.

The V call is TRBV20-1, the J call TRBJ1-1; maybe TRBD1 (5 bases). V was pared by 3 bases and J by 5 bases, with 10 bases between. CDR3 length: 12 residues. CDR1 DFQATT and CDR2 SNEGSKA come from the germline V gene (reference sequence). The CDR3 bases are TGCAGTGCTAGGGGGGGGTGGACTGAAGCTTTCTTT. Translation gives CSARGGWTEAFF.

The V call is TRBV20-1, the J call TRBJ1-1; 8 nucleotides match TRBD1. The ends lost 6 bases at V and 10 bases at J; junction bases unmatched: 13. This CDR3 region has 13 residues. Germline CDR1 reads DFQATT; CDR2 reads SNEGSKA (reference sequence). As DNA, the CDR3 is TGCAGTGCAAGCAGACAGGGGAGAGGGGGAGCTTTCTTT. This translates into CSASRQGRGGAFF.

This clonotype was picked up a small number of times. CDR3 amino acids: CASSRDRGETSTDTQYF. The DNA of the CDR3 is TGTGCCAGCAGTCGTGACAGGGGCGAGACTAGCACAGATACGCAGTATTTT. V is TRBV27 and J is TRBJ2-3, with TRBD1 matching over 8 bases. J was trimmed by 0 bases and V by 5 bases; bases with no gene match: 10. This CDR3 is 17 amino acids long. Germline V gene sequence: CDR1 MNHEY, CDR2 SMNVEV (reference sequence).

The table lists this clonotype with a few counts. V is TRBV7-2 and J is TRBJ2-5; 7 nucleotides agree with TRBD2. The CDR3 runs 14 residues. The ends lost 3 bases at V and 5 bases at J; junction bases unmatched: 6. The germline CDR1 and CDR2 sequences are SGHTA and FQGNSA. CDR3 protein: CASSFGGGRETQYF. DNA of the CDR3: TGTGCCAGCAGCTTCGGGGGAGGGCGCGAGACCCAGTACTTC.

The V and J genes are TRBV7-2 and TRBJ2-3; 10 bases are a match to TRBD1. Germline-derived CDR1 and CDR2 are SGHTA and FQGNSA. V lost 5 bases, J lost 0 bases, and 11 bases stayed unmatched. CDR3 length: 18 amino acids. Written as DNA, the CDR3 is TGTGCCAGCAGCCTGGGACAGGGGCGACTAGCGAGCACAGATACGCAGTATTTT. Translating it yields CASSLGQGRLASTDTQYF. Filled out from reference TRBV7-2 and TRBJ2-3, the complete variable domain reads GAGVSQSPSNKVTEKGKDVELRCDPISGHTALYWYRQSLGQGLEFLIYFQGNSAPDKSGLPSDRFSAERTGGSVSTLTIQRTQQEDSAVYLCASSLGQGRLASTDTQYFGPGTRLTVL.

The genes are TRBV7-2 and TRBJ2-3; the D is unclear. In germline, CDR1 is SGHTA, CDR2 FQGNSA. This CDR3 is 13 amino acids long. V was pared by 4 bases and J by 0 bases, with 5 bases between. Here the CDR3 DNA reads TGTGCCAGCAGCTCGCTAAGCACAGATACGCAGTATTTT. Its protein product is CASSSLSTDTQYF.

The chain uses TRBV6-1 and TRBJ2-3; 12 bases fit TRBD1. Trimming took 6 bases from V and 6 from J; bases not matched to a gene: 4. CDR1 and CDR2 (germline): MNHNS, SASEGT. The CDR3 is 14 residues long. The CDR3 region is CASSQGQGADTQYF. The CDR3 nucleotides read TGTGCCAGCAGCCAGGGACAGGGGGCGGATACGCAGTATTTT.

This clonotype was picked up one time. This sequence joins TRBV5-4 and TRBJ2-6, with unresolved D. V shed 2 bases and J shed 4 bases, with 13 bases lying between them. The CDR3 sequence is 16 residues long. Germline V gene data show CDR1 as SGHNT and CDR2 as YYREEE (reference sequence). The CDR3 bases are TGTGCCAGCAGCTTTATCACCACCTCCGGGGCCAACGTCCTGACTTTC. Protein: CASSFITTSGANVLTF.